The following is a T cell receptor (beta chain) sequence with its context. This specimen belongs to a study of blood T cell repertoires in COVID-19. About the research overall: Specimens from acute and convalescent COVID-19 originated in the United States, Italy and Spain. The analysed material was cDNA or gDNA that came from T cells, B-cell-depleted T cells, or PBMCs.

The CDR3 totals 13 residues. Germline V CDR1 and CDR2: LNHDA, SQIVND (reference sequence). V trimming: 6 bases; J trimming: 6 bases; junction bases outside the gene matches: 4. Libraries were prepared by immunoSEQ multiplex PCR; TCRdb keeps only in-frame clonotypes and omits some of them. The top ten clones hold approximately 4.6% of a sample with tens of thousands of clones, roughly 76% of them seen once. This chain uses TRBV19 with TRBJ2-2; 7 nucleotides line up with TRBD1. Sequencing was performed on peripheral blood. The source is a man at least 80 years old with COVID-19, enrolled during active disease. This CDR3 reads CASSPTGAGELFF. The CDR3 nucleotides read TGTGCCAGTAGCCCAACAGGGGCCGGGGAGCTGTTTTTT.